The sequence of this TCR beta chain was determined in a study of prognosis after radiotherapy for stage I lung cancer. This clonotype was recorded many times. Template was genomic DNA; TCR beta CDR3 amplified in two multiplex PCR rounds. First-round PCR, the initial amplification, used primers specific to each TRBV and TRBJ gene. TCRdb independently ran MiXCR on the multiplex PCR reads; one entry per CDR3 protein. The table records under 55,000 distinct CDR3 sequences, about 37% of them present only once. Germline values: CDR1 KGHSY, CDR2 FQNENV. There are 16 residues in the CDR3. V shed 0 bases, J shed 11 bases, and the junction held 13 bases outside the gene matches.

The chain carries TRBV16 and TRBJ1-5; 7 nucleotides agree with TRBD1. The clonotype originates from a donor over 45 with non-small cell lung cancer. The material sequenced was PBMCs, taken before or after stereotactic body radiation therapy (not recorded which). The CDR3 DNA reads TGTGCCAGCAGCCAATCTAGGGACAGAGCTGGTGGGACCCAGCATTTT. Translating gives CASSQSRDRAGGTQHF.